This T cell receptor beta chain was documented in a study of shared clonotypes between healthy human individuals. Findings and limits, study-wide: Clonotype sharing among donors was expected to depend on sequencing depth. Shared across a handful of donors were around 5% of the naive CD4 clonotypes. Memory subsets had estimated richness that was generally smaller than that of naive subsets.

At deep level, the assay was performed. Some clones are missing from TCRdb's copy, which holds only in-frame ones; the method was immunoSEQ multiplex PCR. The table has roughly 1,600,000 clones, approximately 98.5% seen once. About this clone itself: The target antigen is unknown.

Sequenced input: naive CD4+ T cells sorted from blood. Subset denoted: CD45RA+ positively selected. This TCR came from a man aged 25 to 40 in good health.

DNA for the CDR3: TGCGCCAGCAGCCAAGGGGGGCGGGCTGAGCAGTTCTTC. It encodes CASSQGGRAEQFF. This chain links TRBV4-1 with TRBJ2-1, with TRBD1 as a possible D gene (6 bases). This CDR3 contains 13 residues. Germline V gene sequence: CDR1 MGHRA, CDR2 YSYEKL. The germline V and J ends were trimmed by 1 base and 9 bases, with 10 bases remaining between them.